Listed here are 5 T cell receptor beta chains from one sample, sequenced in a study of graft-versus-host responses after intestinal transplantation. The method was immunoSEQ multiplex PCR; TCRdb's version includes in-frame clones alone and lacks a portion of them. The repertoire includes more than 12,000 clones, about 28% of them detected once, and roughly 4% sits in the top ten. The sequences come from alloreactive CD4+ T cells from a mixed lymphocyte reaction culture, collected before intestinal transplant. Subset given: CFSE-low proliferating T cells sorted from approximately 6-day pre-transplant mixed lymphocyte reaction (GvH or HvG direction). These receptor sequences come from a human patient who received an intestinal transplant.

The chain couples TRBV7-9 to TRBJ1-5, with TRBD1 as a possible D gene (5 bases). This CDR3 region has 15 residues. In germline, CDR1 is SEHNR, CDR2 FQNEAQ (reference sequence). V was shortened by 1 base and J by 9 bases, with 16 bases between the two germline ends. The CDR3 DNA is TGTGCCAGCAGCTTAGAGGGAACAGGTTATCGGCCCCAGCATTTT. Protein sequence: CASSLEGTGYRPQHF.

The chain has TRBV5-4 and TRBJ2-2; possible D gene TRBD1, 5 bases. V was pared by 1 base and J by 4 bases, with 14 bases between. Germline-derived CDR1 and CDR2 are SGHNT and YYREEE (reference sequence). CDR3 size: 16 residues. The CDR3 spells CASSLRSGIGTGELFF. CDR3 sequence (DNA): TGTGCCAGCAGCTTGAGGTCAGGGATAGGCACCGGGGAGCTGTTTTTT.

In this sample, this clone turned up a few times. The DNA for the CDR3 is TGTGCCAGCAGCTTAGGCAGATCTCCCATTTTCACAGATACGCAGTATTTT. Its translation: CASSLGRSPIFTDTQYF. This chain uses TRBV7-9 with TRBJ2-3; D call uncertain. This CDR3 comprises 17 residues. V was trimmed by 1 base and J by 2 bases, leaving 16 bases between them. Germline lookup yields CDR1 SEHNR and CDR2 FQNEAQ (reference sequence). Filled out from reference TRBV7-9 and TRBJ2-3, the complete variable domain reads DTGVSQNPRHKITKRGQNVTFRCDPISEHNRLYWYRQTLGQGPEFLTYFQNEAQLEKSRLLSDRFSAERPKGSFSTLEIQRTEQGDSAMYLCASSLGRSPIFTDTQYFGPGTRLTVL.

This clone showed up just a few times. The gene calls are TRBV28 and TRBJ1-2; no clear D. The CDR3 spans 13 residues. The V end lost 6 bases, the J end lost 4 bases, and 12 bases lay between the germline ends. The germline V gene encodes CDR1 MDHEN and CDR2 SYDVKM. The CDR3 DNA reads as TGTGCCAGCAGGGAGACTCAACTCTATGGCTACACCTTC. The encoded protein is CASRETQLYGYTF.

The rearrangement joins TRBV6-6 to TRBJ1-2; D ambiguous. Trimming removed 6 bases at V and 0 bases at J, with 11 bases between. Germline V gene data show CDR1 as MNHNY and CDR2 as SVGAGI (reference sequence). This CDR3 region has 14 residues. CDR3 residues: CASRRAGSNYGYTF. CDR3 bases: TGTGCCAGCAGGAGGGCAGGATCTAACTATGGCTACACCTTC.